Listed below are T cell receptor beta chains from one sample, sequenced in a study of T cells expressing NK-cell markers. TCRdb reprocessed the 5' RACE reads; each CDR3 protein has one entry and no DNA is given. The sample shows several thousand distinct CDR3 sequences, and roughly 60% sits with its ten largest clones. The sequenced sample consisted of blood T cells: a sorted CD56 or NKG2C T cell subset, CD4+ or CD8+ T cells, or bulk PBMC T cells (not recorded which). All receptors derive from a man aged 18 to 29 in good health. CDR3s include the opening cysteine and the closing phenylalanine or tryptophan. Size is omitted from some rows. Given values are once, few, many or a class for expanded clones.

J gene,V gene,clone size,CDR3 protein
TRBJ2-1,TRBV5-1,.,CASSLVAWDNEQFF
TRBJ1-6,TRBV20-1,.,CSARDGPESSPLHF
TRBJ1-5,TRBV20-1,.,CSATGGYSNQPQHF
TRBJ2-3,TRBV6-4,.,CASSDQIASTDTQYF
TRBJ1-5,TRBV20-1,.,CSARDTGGRGNQPQHF
TRBJ1-5,TRBV19,.,CASSIPLGQPQHF
TRBJ2-5,TRBV7-8,.,CASSYERGETQYF
TRBJ2-3,TRBV5-5,.,CASSLDGGVGDTQYF
TRBJ2-7,TRBV30,.,CAWSLEGAEQYF
TRBJ1-1,TRBV20-1,.,CSASRTVNTEAFF
TRBJ2-3,TRBV5-4,.,CASSLVGWSSGRFADTQYF
TRBJ2-3,TRBV20-1,.,CSAAAGTSGRSTDTQYF
TRBJ1-6,TRBV7-9,.,CASSLDVDRAYNSPLHF
TRBJ1-5,TRBV6-4,.,CASSEADNQPQHF
TRBJ2-4,TRBV19,.,CASQGQGLNIQYF
TRBJ1-5,TRBV12-5,.,CASGLAPVESWPQHF
TRBJ1-5,TRBV6-2/TRBV6-3,.,CASSQLYRVDQPQHF
TRBJ2-6,TRBV10-3,.,CAISDAGANVLTF
TRBJ2-1,TRBV11-3,.,CASSHGRDEQFF
TRBJ2-5,TRBV6-1,.,CASSEDVGGSETQYF
TRBJ2-7,TRBV30,.,CAWSGSRGVIAYEQYF
TRBJ1-6,TRBV25-1,.,CASSGDSPLHF
TRBJ2-1,TRBV20-1,medium-sized,CSARTGRGRFPYNEQFF
TRBJ2-5,TRBV30,.,CAWALAGGSETQYF
TRBJ2-2,TRBV6-4,.,CASSDSSGSGELFF
TRBJ1-4,TRBV4-3,.,CASSQTGTGVEKLFF
TRBJ2-1,TRBV2,.,CASSEERQGTRNEQFF
TRBJ2-5,TRBV20-1,.,CSAIGGRDLETQYF
TRBJ2-3,TRBV7-2,.,CASSLVAGTGTDTQYF
TRBJ2-3,TRBV6-5,.,CASSYGQGHTDTQYF
TRBJ2-5,TRBV20-1,.,CSARDLISGSEAPRETQYF
TRBJ2-5,TRBV7-9,.,CASSLSTSAPRRETQYF
TRBJ1-2,TRBV7-9,.,CASSSGHRLAYGYTF
TRBJ1-5,TRBV7-2,.,CASGSRGQQPQHF
TRBJ2-1,TRBV28,.,CASSLKVQVYNEQFF
TRBJ1-5,TRBV27,.,CASSSTGGYQPQHF
TRBJ1-2,TRBV20-1,.,CSARDSTNYGYTF
TRBJ2-3,TRBV6-1,.,CASARGAGAADTQYF
TRBJ2-2,TRBV20-1,.,CSARLAGVDTGELFF
TRBJ2-2,TRBV4-1,.,CASSKGISTGELFF
TRBJ1-4,TRBV20-1,.,CSAEGTGAEKLFF
TRBJ1-6,TRBV10-3,.,CAIRSDRGEGSPLHF
TRBJ2-1,TRBV5-1,.,CASSLTGISYNEQFF
TRBJ2-3,TRBV6-6,.,CASSTITDTQYF
TRBJ2-5,TRBV10-1,.,CASCGQYQETQYF
TRBJ2-1,TRBV27,medium-sized,CASSWAGQRMFF
TRBJ2-1,TRBV14,.,CASSQARGYNEQFF
TRBJ2-1,TRBV5-1,.,CASGDGLGEQFF